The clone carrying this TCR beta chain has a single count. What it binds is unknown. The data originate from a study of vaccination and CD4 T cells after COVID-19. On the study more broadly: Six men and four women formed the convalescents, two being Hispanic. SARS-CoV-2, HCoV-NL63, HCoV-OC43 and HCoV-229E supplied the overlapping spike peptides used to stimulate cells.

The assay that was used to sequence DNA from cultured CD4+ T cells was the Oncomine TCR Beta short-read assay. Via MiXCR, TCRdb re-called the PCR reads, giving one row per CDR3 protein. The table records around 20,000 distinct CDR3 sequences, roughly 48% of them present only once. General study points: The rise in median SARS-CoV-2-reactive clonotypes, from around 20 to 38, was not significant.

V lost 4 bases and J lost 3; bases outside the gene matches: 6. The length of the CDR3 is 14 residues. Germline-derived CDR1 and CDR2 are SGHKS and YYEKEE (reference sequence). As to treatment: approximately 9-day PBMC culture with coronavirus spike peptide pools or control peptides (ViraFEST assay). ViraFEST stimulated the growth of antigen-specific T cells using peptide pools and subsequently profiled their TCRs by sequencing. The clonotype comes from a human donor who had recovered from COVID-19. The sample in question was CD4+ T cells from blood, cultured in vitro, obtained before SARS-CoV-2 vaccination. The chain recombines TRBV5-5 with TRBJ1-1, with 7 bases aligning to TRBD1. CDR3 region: CASSPQTGDTEAFF. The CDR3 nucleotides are TGTGCCAGCAGCCCTCAAACAGGGGACACTGAAGCTTTCTTT.